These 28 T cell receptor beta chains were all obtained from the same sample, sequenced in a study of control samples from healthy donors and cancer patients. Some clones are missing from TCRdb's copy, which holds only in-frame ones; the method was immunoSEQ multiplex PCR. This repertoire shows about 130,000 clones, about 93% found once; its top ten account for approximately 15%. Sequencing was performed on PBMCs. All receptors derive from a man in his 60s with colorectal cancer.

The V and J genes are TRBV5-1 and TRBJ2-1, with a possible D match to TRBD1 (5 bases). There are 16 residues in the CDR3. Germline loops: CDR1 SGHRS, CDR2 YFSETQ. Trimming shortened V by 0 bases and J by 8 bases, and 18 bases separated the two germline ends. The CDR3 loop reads CASSLVQGTPFDEQFF. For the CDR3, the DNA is TGCGCCAGCAGCTTGGTGCAGGGAACCCCTTTCGATGAGCAGTTCTTC.

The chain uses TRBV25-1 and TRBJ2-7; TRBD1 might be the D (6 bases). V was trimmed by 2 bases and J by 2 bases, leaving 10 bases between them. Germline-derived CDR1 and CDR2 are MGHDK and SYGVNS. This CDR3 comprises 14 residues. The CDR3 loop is CASSEHREPYEQYF. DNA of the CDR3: TGTGCCAGCAGTGAACACAGGGAACCCTACGAGCAGTACTTC.

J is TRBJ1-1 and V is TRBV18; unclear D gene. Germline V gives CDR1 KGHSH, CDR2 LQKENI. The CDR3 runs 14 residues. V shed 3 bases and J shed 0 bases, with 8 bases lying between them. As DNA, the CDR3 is TGTGCCAGCTCACCCTTCGACTTGAACACTGAAGCTTTCTTT. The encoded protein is CASSPFDLNTEAFF.

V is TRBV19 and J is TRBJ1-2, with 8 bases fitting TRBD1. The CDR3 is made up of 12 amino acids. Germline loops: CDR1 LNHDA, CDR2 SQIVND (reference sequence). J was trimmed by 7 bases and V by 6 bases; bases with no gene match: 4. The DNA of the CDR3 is TGTGCCAGTAGGGGACAGGTCCTTGGCTACACCTTC. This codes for CASRGQVLGYTF.

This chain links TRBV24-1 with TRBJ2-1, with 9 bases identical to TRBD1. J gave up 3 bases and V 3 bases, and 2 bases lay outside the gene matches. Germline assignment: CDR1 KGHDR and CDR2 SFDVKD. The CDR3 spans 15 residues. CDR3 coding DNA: TGTGCCACCAGTGATCGGACAGGGGTCTACAATGAGCAGTTCTTC. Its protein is CATSDRTGVYNEQFF.

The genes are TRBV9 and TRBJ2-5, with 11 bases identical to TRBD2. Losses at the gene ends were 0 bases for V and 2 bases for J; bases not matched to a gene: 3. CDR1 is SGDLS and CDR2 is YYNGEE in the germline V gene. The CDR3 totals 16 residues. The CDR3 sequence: CASSVELAGEQETQYF. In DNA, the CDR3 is TGTGCCAGCAGCGTAGAACTAGCGGGGGAGCAAGAGACCCAGTACTTC.

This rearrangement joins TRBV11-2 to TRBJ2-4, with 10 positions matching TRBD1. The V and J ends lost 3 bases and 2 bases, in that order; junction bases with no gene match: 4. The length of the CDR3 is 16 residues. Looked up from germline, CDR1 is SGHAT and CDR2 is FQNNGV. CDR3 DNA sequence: TGTGCCAGCAGCTTTCGGACAGGGGGTACCAAAAACATTCAGTACTTC. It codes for CASSFRTGGTKNIQYF.

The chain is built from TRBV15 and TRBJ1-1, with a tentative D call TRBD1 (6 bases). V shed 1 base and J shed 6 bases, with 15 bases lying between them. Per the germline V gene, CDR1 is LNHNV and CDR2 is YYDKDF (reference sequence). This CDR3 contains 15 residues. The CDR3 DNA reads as TGTGCCACCAGCAGAGCAGGGGTGGGAGTAGCTGAAGCTTTCTTT. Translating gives CATSRAGVGVAEAFF.

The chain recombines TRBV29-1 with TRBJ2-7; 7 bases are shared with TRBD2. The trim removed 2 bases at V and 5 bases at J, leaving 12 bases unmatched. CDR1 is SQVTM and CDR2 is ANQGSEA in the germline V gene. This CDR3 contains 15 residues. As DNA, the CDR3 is TGCAGCGTTGAACTTATATGGGGAGGGACCCACGAGCAGTACTTC. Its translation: CSVELIWGGTHEQYF.

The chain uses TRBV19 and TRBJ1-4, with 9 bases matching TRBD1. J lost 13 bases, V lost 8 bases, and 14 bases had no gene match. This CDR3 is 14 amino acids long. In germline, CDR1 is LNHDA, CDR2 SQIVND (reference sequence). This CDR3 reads CASGLSGQGSGLFF. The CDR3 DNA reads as TGTGCCAGTGGACTGTCGGGACAGGGTTCGGGACTGTTTTTT. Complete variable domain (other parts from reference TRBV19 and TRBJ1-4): DGGITQSPKYLFRKEGQNVTLSCEQNLNHDAMYWYRQDPGQGLRLIYYSQIVNDFQKGDIAEGYSVSREKKESFPLTVTSAQKNPTAFYLCASGLSGQGSGLFFGSGTQLSVL.

The CDR3 reads CASRLTISGELFF. The CDR3 region has the DNA TGTGCCAGCAGATTGACCATTTCCGGGGAGCTGTTTTTT. The V gene is TRBV6-5, the J gene TRBJ2-2; D gene unclear. Germline assignment: CDR1 MNHEY and CDR2 SVGAGI. CDR3 length: 13 amino acids. Trimming cost V 6 bases and J 6 bases, with 11 bases left between them.

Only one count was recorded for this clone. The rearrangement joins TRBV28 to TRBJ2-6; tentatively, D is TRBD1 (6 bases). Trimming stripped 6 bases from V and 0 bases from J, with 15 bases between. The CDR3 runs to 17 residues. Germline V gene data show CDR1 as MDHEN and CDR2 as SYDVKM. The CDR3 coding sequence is TGTGCCAGCAGCAAATCAACAGGGCTCTCTGGGGCCAACGTCCTGACTTTC. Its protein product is CASSKSTGLSGANVLTF.

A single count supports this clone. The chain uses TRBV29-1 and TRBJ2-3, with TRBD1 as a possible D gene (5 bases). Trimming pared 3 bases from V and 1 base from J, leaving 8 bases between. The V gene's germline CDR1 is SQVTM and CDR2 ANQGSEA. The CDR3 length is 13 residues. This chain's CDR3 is CSVEARGTDTQYF. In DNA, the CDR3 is TGCAGCGTTGAGGCCAGGGGCACAGATACGCAGTATTTT.

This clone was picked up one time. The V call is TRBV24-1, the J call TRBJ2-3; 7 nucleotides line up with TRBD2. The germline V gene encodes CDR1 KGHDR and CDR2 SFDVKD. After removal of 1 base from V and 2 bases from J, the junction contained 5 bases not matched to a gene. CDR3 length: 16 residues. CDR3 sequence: CATSDFLRGDTDTQYF. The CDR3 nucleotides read TGTGCCACCAGTGATTTCCTACGGGGGGACACAGATACGCAGTATTTT.

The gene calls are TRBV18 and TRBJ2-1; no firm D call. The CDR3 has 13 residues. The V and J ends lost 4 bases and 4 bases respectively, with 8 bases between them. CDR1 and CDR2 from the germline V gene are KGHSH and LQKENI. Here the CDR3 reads CASSLQAYNEQFF. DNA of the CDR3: TGTGCCAGCTCACTCCAGGCGTACAATGAGCAGTTCTTC.

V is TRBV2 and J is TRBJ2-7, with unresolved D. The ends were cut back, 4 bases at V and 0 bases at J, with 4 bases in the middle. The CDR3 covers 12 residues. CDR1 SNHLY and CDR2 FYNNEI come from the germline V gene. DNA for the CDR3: TGTGCCAGCAGTGGGGCCTCCTACGAGCAGTACTTC. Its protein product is CASSGASYEQYF.

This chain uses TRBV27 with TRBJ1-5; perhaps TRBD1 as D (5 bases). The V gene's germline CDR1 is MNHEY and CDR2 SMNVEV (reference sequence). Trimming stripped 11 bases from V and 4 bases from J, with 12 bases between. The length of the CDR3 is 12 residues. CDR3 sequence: CASGTENQPQHF. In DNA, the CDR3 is TGTGCCTCCGGGACGGAGAATCAGCCCCAGCATTTT.

The chain's CDR3 is CASSLQGPSGNTIYF. The CDR3 region has the DNA TGTGCCAGCAGCTTACAGGGTCCCTCTGGAAACACCATATATTTT. The chain is built from TRBV7-2 and TRBJ1-3; possibly TRBD1 for D (5 bases). The CDR3 is 15 residues long. Trimming removed 2 bases from V and 0 bases from J, with 8 bases in between. In germline, CDR1 is SGHTA, CDR2 FQGNSA.

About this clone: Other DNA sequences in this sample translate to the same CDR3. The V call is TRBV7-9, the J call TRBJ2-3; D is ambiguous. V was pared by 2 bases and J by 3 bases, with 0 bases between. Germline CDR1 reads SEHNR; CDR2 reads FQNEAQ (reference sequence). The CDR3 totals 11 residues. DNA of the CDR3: TGTGCCAGCAGCTTAACAGATACGCAGTATTTT. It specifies CASSLTDTQYF.

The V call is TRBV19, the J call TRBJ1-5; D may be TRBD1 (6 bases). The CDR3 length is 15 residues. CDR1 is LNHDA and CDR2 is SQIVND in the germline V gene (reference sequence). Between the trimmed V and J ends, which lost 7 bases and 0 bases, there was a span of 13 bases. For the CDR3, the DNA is TGTGCCAGTATCTCGGACAGCAATAGCAATCAGCCCCAGCATTTT. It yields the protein CASISDSNSNQPQHF.

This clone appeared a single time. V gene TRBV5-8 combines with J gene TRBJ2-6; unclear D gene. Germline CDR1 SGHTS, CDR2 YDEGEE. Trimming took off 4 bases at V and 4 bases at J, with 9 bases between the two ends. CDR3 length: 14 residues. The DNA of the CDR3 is TGTGCCAGCAGCAACAATTGGGGGGCCAACGTCCTGACTTTC. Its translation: CASSNNWGANVLTF.

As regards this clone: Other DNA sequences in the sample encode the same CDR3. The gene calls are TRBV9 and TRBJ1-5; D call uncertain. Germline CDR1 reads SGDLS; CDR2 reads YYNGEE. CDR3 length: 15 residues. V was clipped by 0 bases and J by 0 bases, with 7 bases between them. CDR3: CASSVEGNSNQPQHF. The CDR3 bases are TGTGCCAGCAGCGTAGAGGGTAATAGCAATCAGCCCCAGCATTTT.

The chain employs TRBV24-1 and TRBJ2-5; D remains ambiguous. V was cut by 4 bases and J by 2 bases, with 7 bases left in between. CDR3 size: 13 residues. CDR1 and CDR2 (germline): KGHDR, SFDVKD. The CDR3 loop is CATSDQPQETQYF. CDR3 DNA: TGTGCCACCAGTGACCAACCGCAAGAGACCCAGTACTTC.

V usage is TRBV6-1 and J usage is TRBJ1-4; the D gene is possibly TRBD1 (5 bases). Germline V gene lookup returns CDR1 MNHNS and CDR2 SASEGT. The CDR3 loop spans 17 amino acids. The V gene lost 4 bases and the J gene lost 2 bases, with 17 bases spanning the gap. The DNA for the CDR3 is TGTGCCAGCAGTGGGGGGGGGAGCGGGGCTACTAATGAAAAACTGTTTTTT. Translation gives CASSGGGSGATNEKLFF.

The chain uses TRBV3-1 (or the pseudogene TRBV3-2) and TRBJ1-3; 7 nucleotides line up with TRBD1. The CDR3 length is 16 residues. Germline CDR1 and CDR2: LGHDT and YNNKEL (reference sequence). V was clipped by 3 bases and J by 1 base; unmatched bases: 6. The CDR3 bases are TGTGCCAGCAGCCAGACAGGGAGCGGTTCTGGAAACACCATATATTTT. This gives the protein CASSQTGSGSGNTIYF.

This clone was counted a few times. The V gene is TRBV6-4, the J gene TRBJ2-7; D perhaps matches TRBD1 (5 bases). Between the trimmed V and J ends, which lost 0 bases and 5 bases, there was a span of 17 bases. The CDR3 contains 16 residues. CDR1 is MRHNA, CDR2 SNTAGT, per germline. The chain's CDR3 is CASSDSNVDTDNEQYF. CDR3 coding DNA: TGTGCCAGCAGTGACTCGAATGTGGACACGGACAACGAGCAGTACTTC.

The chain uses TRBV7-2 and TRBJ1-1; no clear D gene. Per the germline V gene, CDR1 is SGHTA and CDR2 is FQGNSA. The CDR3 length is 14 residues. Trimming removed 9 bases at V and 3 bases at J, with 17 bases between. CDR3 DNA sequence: TGTGCCAGTAGAACGGGAGGTGGGCACACTGAAGCTTTCTTT. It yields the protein CASRTGGGHTEAFF. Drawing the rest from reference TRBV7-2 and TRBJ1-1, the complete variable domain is GAGVSQSPSNKVTEKGKDVELRCDPISGHTALYWYRQSLGQGLEFLIYFQGNSAPDKSGLPSDRFSAERTGGSVSTLTIQRTQQEDSAVYLCASRTGGGHTEAFFGQGTRLTVV.

The CDR3 region is CATSARLGRGGNEQFF. The CDR3 DNA sequence: TGTGCCACCAGTGCCCGATTGGGGCGGGGGGGCAATGAGCAGTTCTTC. The chain has TRBV24-1 and TRBJ2-1; 9 nucleotides match TRBD2. The CDR3 has 16 amino acids. Germline CDR1 is KGHDR and CDR2 is SFDVKD. With 5 bases clipped from V and 6 bases from J, the junction kept 10 bases outside the gene matches.